Detailed here is one TCR beta chain. Sequence at one end of the junction differs from germline and may be a read error. The sample comes from a study of spatial heterogeneity in lung cancer. TCRdb reprocessed the 5' RACE reads with MiXCR, giving one entry per CDR3 protein. Found here are 60,000 to 90,000 distinct CDR3 sequences, around 7.8% of them singletons; the top ten hold about 6.8%. Time point reported: sample taken at primary tumor resection. This sample comprised PBMCs, obtained at surgery. The sequence came from a male donor with early-stage non-small cell lung cancer.

CDR3 loop: CASSPDRAGTNVLTF. CDR3 coding DNA: TGTGCCAGCAGCCCAGACAGGGCTGGGACCAACGTCCTGACTTTC. This chain uses TRBV5-5 with TRBJ2-6; 7 nucleotides match TRBD1. The germline gives CDR1 SGHKS, CDR2 YYEKEE (reference sequence). CDR3 length equals 15 residues.